This entry describes one T cell receptor (beta chain). These data are taken from a study of blood T cells in healthy people across ages. Germline values: CDR1 SGHTA, CDR2 FQGNSA. The CDR3 contains 14 residues. Between the trimmed V and J ends, which lost 3 bases and 2 bases, there was a span of 10 bases. Together with a sample-barcoded 5' primer, a J-beta primer mix was included in a second PCR lasting roughly 6 to 12 cycles. TCRdb ran MiXCR on the 5' RACE reads and lists one entry per CDR3 protein. The sample has about 1.1 million distinct CDR3 sequences, 35% to 40% seen once. The chain joins TRBV7-2 to TRBJ1-2; D is unclear. The sample taken for sequencing was blood. This sequence originates from a man aged 18 to 29 in good health. This CDR3 is CASSLSGENYGYTF. In nucleotides, the CDR3 is TGTGCCAGCAGCTTGTCTGGGGAAAACTATGGCTACACCTTC.